The 18 T cell receptor beta chains below all came from one sample that was sequenced in a study of T cell responses to AZD1222 COVID-19 vaccine. The assay was immunoSEQ multiplex PCR, and TCRdb's table has in-frame clones only and misses some. The sample has about 110,000 clones; about 91% are singletons. Sequences were derived from peripheral blood, sampled 28 days after the second AZD1222 dose. The source of these receptors is an adult who received the AZD1222 COVID-19 vaccine.

The genes are TRBV10-3 and TRBJ2-7; no firm D call. Germline V gene data show CDR1 as ENHRY and CDR2 as SYGVKD. This CDR3 contains 15 residues. The germline V and J ends were trimmed by 0 bases and 3 bases, with 12 bases remaining between them. This CDR3 is CAISESGPVSYEQYF. The CDR3 region has the DNA TGTGCCATCAGTGAGTCTGGCCCAGTGAGCTACGAGCAGTACTTC.

V and J are TRBV9 and TRBJ2-6; D is unresolved. The CDR3 spans 15 residues. Deletions cut 3 bases from V and 1 base from J, with 8 bases between. CDR1 is SGDLS, CDR2 YYNGEE, per germline. The CDR3 coding sequence is TGTGCCAGCAGCGGGCTCGGTTCTGGGGCCAACGTCCTGACTTTC. Protein product: CASSGLGSGANVLTF. The full variable domain, in which reference TRBV9 and TRBJ2-6 provide the parts outside the CDR3, is DSGVTQTPKHLITATGQRVTLRCSPRSGDLSVYWYQQSLDQGLQFLIQYYNGEERAKGNILERFSAQQFPDLHSELNLSSLELGDSALYFCASSGLGSGANVLTFGAGSRLTVL.

The chain couples TRBV9 to TRBJ2-3, with 8 bases matching TRBD2. Looked up from germline, CDR1 is SGDLS and CDR2 is YYNGEE. This CDR3 contains 15 residues. J was trimmed by 0 bases and V by 1 base; bases with no gene match: 1. In nucleotides, the CDR3 is TGTGCCAGCAGCGTAAGCGGGAGTAGCACAGATACGCAGTATTTT. It yields the protein CASSVSGSSTDTQYF.

This chain joins TRBV7-8 and TRBJ2-5, with 13 bases identical to TRBD2. The ends lost 1 base at V and 5 bases at J; junction bases unmatched: 10. This CDR3 contains 18 residues. CDR1 is SGHVS and CDR2 is FQNEAQ in the germline V gene. The CDR3 loop reads CASSLVGVTSGREETQYF. CDR3 in DNA: TGTGCCAGCAGCTTAGTTGGTGTAACTAGCGGGAGGGAGGAGACCCAGTACTTC.

In its sample, this clone was seen once. The chain joins TRBV18 to TRBJ1-5; D may be TRBD1 (5 bases). Per germline, CDR1 KGHSH and CDR2 LQKENI. The V end was cut by 4 bases, the J end by 10 bases, with 14 bases between. CDR3 length: 13 residues. The CDR3 nucleotides are TGTGCCAGCTCACAGGGAGAGGGGCAACCCCAGCATTTT. Its protein product is CASSQGEGQPQHF.

In its sample, this clone was seen once. V gene TRBV28 combines with J gene TRBJ1-3; 9 bases match TRBD1. This CDR3 spans 17 amino acids. Germline CDR1 reads MDHEN; CDR2 reads SYDVKM. V trimming: 8 bases; J trimming: 2 bases; junction bases outside the gene matches: 13. This CDR3 is CASLRQGGSVTGNTIYF. The DNA for the CDR3 is TGTGCCAGCCTGAGACAGGGGGGCAGCGTTACTGGAAACACCATATATTTT.

This clone came up once. V and J are TRBV6-1 and TRBJ1-6, with a weak D call TRBD1 (5 bases). V was pared by 2 bases and J by 1 base, with 18 bases between. The V gene's germline CDR1 is MNHNS and CDR2 SASEGT. CDR3 length: 19 residues. CDR3 DNA sequence: TGTGCCAGCAGTGAACGGACACCTGGTCTACGGTCCTATAATTCACCCCTCCACTTT. Translation: CASSERTPGLRSYNSPLHF.

The chain combines TRBV10-3 with TRBJ1-2; D uncertain. The CDR3 has 12 amino acids. The V gene's germline CDR1 is ENHRY and CDR2 SYGVKD. The V and J ends lost 4 bases and 7 bases respectively, with 10 bases between them. The CDR3 DNA reads TGTGCCATCAGTGGGGCTCAATCTGGCTACACCTTC. It is translated as CAISGAQSGYTF.

The DNA for the CDR3 is TGTGCCAGCAGTATCCGGGACAGGGACTACGAGCAGTACTTC. Its translation: CASSIRDRDYEQYF. The V gene is TRBV6-5, the J gene TRBJ2-7; 9 bases match TRBD1. The CDR3 spans 14 residues. V lost 5 bases and J lost 3; bases outside the gene matches: 5. Germline lookup yields CDR1 MNHEY and CDR2 SVGAGI.

This clone was detected only a few times. This sequence joins TRBV7-2 and TRBJ2-5, with D tentatively TRBD2 (6 bases). The CDR3 length is 17 residues. CDR1 is SGHTA, CDR2 FQGNSA, per germline. Trimming stripped 4 bases from V and 6 bases from J, with 24 bases between. CDR3 sequence (DNA): TGTGCCAGCAGCTCTTATCGTCTCGGGCGGGGATTCAAGACCCAGTACTTC. This codes for CASSSYRLGRGFKTQYF.

This clone is a singleton in its sample. The chain has TRBV28 and TRBJ1-5; D remains ambiguous. The CDR3 is 14 amino acids. Trimming took 8 bases from V and 4 from J, leaving 15 bases between them. CDR1 MDHEN and CDR2 SYDVKM come from the germline V gene. DNA for the CDR3: TGTGCCAGCCAAGGCCCCTACAGTAATCAGCCCCAGCATTTT. Protein sequence: CASQGPYSNQPQHF. The full variable domain, completed using reference TRBV28 and TRBJ1-5, is DVKVTQSSRYLVKRTGEKVFLECVQDMDHENMFWYRQDPGLGLRLIYFSYDVKMKEKGDIPEGYSVSREKKERFSLILESASTNQTSMYLCASQGPYSNQPQHFGDGTRLSIL.

The genes are TRBV4-2 and TRBJ2-2; 7 nucleotides line up with TRBD2. The CDR3 runs to 17 residues. J gave up 7 bases and V 4 bases, and 15 bases lay outside the gene matches. Germline V lookup: CDR1 LGHNA, CDR2 YNFKEQ. CDR3 in amino acids: CASSLGEGGSYSGELFF. The CDR3 region has the DNA TGTGCCAGCAGCCTTGGGGAGGGCGGGAGCTATAGCGGGGAGCTGTTTTTT.

The rearrangement joins TRBV7-9 to TRBJ1-2; D uncertain. The germline V gene encodes CDR1 SEHNR and CDR2 FQNEAQ (reference sequence). The CDR3 consists of 12 residues. V lost 3 bases to trimming and J lost 8 bases, with 10 bases between them. CDR3 protein: CASSFLIDGYTF. Here the CDR3 DNA reads TGTGCCAGCAGCTTCCTTATCGACGGCTACACCTTC.

This clone was picked up one time. J is TRBJ1-5 and V is TRBV19; D is unclear. The V gene's germline CDR1 is LNHDA and CDR2 SQIVND (reference sequence). The V end lost 0 bases, the J end lost 7 bases, and 19 bases lay between the germline ends. The CDR3 totals 17 residues. CDR3 sequence reads: CASSIDLPGVPGQPQHF. The CDR3 DNA follows: TGTGCCAGTAGTATAGATCTCCCGGGTGTACCGGGACAGCCCCAGCATTTT.

This clone has only a few counts. This chain uses TRBV7-8 with TRBJ1-3; no definite D call. Trimming pared 5 bases from V and 4 bases from J, leaving 15 bases between. The length of the CDR3 is 15 residues. Germline lookup yields CDR1 SGHVS and CDR2 FQNEAQ. DNA of the CDR3: TGTGCCAGCAGCCGAGGAGGCACGATCGGAAACACCATATATTTT. Protein: CASSRGGTIGNTIYF.

J is TRBJ1-3 and V is TRBV3-1 (or the pseudogene TRBV3-2), with D hard to call. Germline V gene sequence: CDR1 LGHDT, CDR2 YNNKEL (reference sequence). The CDR3 runs to 15 residues. Trimming removed 3 bases from V and 0 bases from J, with 9 bases in between. CDR3 DNA: TGTGCCAGCAGCCAGGGAGGAGCCTCTGGAAACACCATATATTTT. It specifies CASSQGGASGNTIYF.

The chain has TRBV7-2 and TRBJ1-3; D gene uncertain. This CDR3 spans 19 amino acids. CDR1 SGHTA and CDR2 FQGNSA come from the germline V gene. V lost 5 bases to trimming and J lost 0 bases, with 23 bases between them. In nucleotides, the CDR3 is TGTGCCAGCAGCAGACTACATGTTTACGGGTCGAGCTCTGGAAACACCATATATTTT. Protein product: CASSRLHVYGSSSGNTIYF.

Details on this clone: Other nucleotide sequences in the sample specify the same CDR3. CDR3 nucleotides: TGTGCCAGCAGCTTAGGACAGGGGAGCTCACCCCTCCACTTT. As protein: CASSLGQGSSPLHF. The chain is built from TRBV7-2 and TRBJ1-6, with 8 bases that match TRBD1. The length of the CDR3 is 14 residues. The V gene's germline CDR1 is SGHTA and CDR2 FQGNSA. V gave up 1 base and J gave up 10 bases; unmatched junction bases: 3.